The sequence of this T cell receptor (beta chain) was determined in a study of a mutant IDH1 vaccine in newly diagnosed glioma. Study summary: Former treatment meant radiotherapy, temozolomide, or both; the majority had gotten both.

The time point is: week 35, safety follow-up. Vaccine doses each comprised 300 ug of mutant IDH1 20-mer peptide, with topical imiquimod. The assay was immunoSEQ multiplex PCR, and TCRdb's table has in-frame clones only and misses some. This sample has about 68,000 clones, with more than 70% found just once. The CDR3 is 12 residues long. Per germline, CDR1 MNHNY and CDR2 SVGAGI (reference sequence). Concerning this clone itself: What it binds is not known. An end of the junction does not agree with germline; a read error may underlie this.

This TCR derives from a man younger than 35 with glioma. The starting material was PBMCs, obtained from a glioma patient whose treatment included an IDH1 peptide vaccine. V and J are TRBV6-6 and TRBJ2-7; TRBD2 might be the D (6 bases). CDR3 region: CASSSGEWGTKF. As DNA, the CDR3 is TGTGCCAGCAGTTCGGGGGAGTGGGGAACTAAATTC.